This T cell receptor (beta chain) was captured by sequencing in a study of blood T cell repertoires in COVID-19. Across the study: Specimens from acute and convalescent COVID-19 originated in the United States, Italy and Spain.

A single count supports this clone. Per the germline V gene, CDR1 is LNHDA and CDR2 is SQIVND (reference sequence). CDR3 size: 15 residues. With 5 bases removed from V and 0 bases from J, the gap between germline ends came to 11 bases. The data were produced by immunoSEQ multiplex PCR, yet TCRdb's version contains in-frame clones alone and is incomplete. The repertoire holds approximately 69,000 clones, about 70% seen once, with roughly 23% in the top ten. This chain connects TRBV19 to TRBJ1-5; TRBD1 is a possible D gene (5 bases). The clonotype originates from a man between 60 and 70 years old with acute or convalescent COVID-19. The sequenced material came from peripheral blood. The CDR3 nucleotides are TGTGCCAGTAGTTTGACAGAGATTAGCAATCAGCCCCAGCATTTT. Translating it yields CASSLTEISNQPQHF.